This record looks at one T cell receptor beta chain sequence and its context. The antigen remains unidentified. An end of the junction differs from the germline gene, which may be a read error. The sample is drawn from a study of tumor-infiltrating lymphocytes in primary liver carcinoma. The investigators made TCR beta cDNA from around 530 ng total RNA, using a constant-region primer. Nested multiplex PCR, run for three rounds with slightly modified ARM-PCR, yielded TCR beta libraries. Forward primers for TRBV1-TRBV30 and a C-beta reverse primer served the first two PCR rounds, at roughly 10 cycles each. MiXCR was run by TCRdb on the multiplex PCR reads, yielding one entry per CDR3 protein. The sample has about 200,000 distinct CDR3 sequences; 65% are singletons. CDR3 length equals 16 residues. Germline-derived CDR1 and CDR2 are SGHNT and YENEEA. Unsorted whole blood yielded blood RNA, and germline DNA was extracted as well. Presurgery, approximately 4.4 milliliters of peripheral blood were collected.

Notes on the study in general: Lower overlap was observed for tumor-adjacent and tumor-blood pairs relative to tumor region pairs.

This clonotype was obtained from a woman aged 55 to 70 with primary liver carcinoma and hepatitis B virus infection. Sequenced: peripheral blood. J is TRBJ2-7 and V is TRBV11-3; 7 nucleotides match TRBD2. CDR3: CASSPGGLLLPYDQYF. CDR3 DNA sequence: TGTGCCAGCAGCCCCGGGGGGTTACTACTACCATACGACCAGTACTTC.